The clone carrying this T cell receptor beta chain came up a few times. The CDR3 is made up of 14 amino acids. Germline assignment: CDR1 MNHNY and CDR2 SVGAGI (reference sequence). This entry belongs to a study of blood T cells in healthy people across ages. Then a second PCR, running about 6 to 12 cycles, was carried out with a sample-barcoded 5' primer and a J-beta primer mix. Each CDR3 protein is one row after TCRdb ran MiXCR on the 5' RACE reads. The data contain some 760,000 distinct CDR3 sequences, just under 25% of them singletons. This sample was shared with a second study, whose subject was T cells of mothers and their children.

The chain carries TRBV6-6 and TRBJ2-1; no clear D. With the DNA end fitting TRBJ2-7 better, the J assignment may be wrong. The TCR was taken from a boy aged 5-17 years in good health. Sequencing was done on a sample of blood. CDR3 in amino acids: CASSKEAPTYEQYF. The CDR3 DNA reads TGTGCCAGCAGCAAAGAGGCCCCTACCTACGAGCAGTACTTC.